This entry describes one T cell receptor beta chain. Its antigen remains unidentified. It was with 60 Vbeta and 13 Jbeta primers that the PCR ran. Assay: immunoSEQ multiplex PCR; the TCRdb copy retains only in-frame clones and omits some. The sample has 95,000 to 150,000 clones; about 10% are singletons. This entry comes from a study of cytomegalovirus exposure and HLA in healthy donors. Findings and limits, study-wide: A missense variant in DCLRE1C was later tied to TCR beta V- and J-gene trimming. Other equally common chains were less clonally expanded than HLA-associated TCR beta chains, a later analysis showed. It was in a later analysis that TCR association rates were seen to vary by HLA locus, highest for DRB1 and lowest for HLA-C.

The sequenced sample consisted of PBMCs. This TCR was recovered from a woman between 18 and 29 years old in good health and CMV-seropositive.

CDR3 nucleotides: TGTGCCAGCAGCGCAAGAGCCGGGACAGGGTCTTCAACTAATGAAAAACTGTTTTTT. Translation gives CASSARAGTGSSTNEKLFF. The V and J genes are TRBV21-1 and TRBJ1-4; the table's D call TRBD1 went unverified against the DNA. TRBV21-1 is labeled a pseudogene. There are 19 residues in the CDR3.